These 10 T cell receptor beta chains share one sample of origin, sequenced in a study of blood T cell repertoires in COVID-19. Only in-frame clones appear in the TCRdb table, and some are missing; sequencing was by immunoSEQ multiplex PCR. The sample lists more than 300,000 clones, more than 70% occurring once. Material for sequencing was peripheral blood. These TCRs come from a woman in her seventies with COVID-19, enrolled during active disease.

The rearrangement links TRBV5-1 to TRBJ1-1, with D tentatively TRBD1 (5 bases). CDR3 size: 14 residues. V shed 5 bases and J shed 0 bases, with 11 bases lying between them. Looked up from germline, CDR1 is SGHRS and CDR2 is YFSETQ. CDR3 DNA: TGCGCCAGCAGGTCTCAGGGCCTGAACACTGAAGCTTTCTTT. Protein: CASRSQGLNTEAFF.

The genes are TRBV7-2 and TRBJ2-3, with no clear D. Per the germline V gene, CDR1 is SGHTA and CDR2 is FQGNSA. This CDR3 contains 14 residues. The V and J ends lost 5 bases and 1 base respectively, with 10 bases between them. This CDR3 is CASSRDGGTDTQYF. DNA of the CDR3: TGTGCCAGCAGCCGCGACGGAGGCACAGATACGCAGTATTTT.

The V call is TRBV5-1, the J call TRBJ1-2; 9 bases map to TRBD1. Trimming at V came to 6 bases and at J to 5 bases, leaving 11 bases not matched to a gene. This CDR3 contains 15 residues. From germline, CDR1 is SGHRS and CDR2 YFSETQ. The CDR3 DNA reads TGCGCCAGCAAACCTGGGACAGGGATTGGGTATGGCTACACCTTC. It encodes CASKPGTGIGYGYTF.

This clone came up once. The CDR3 nucleotides read TGTGCCAGCAGCGCTACGGGACTAGCGGGGGCCCTGAAGTTCTTC. Translated, it gives CASSATGLAGALKFF. The chain links TRBV9 to TRBJ2-1; TRBD2 matches at 14 bases. This CDR3 is built from 15 residues. V shed 3 bases, J shed 14 bases, and the junction held 10 bases outside the gene matches. Germline V lookup: CDR1 SGDLS, CDR2 YYNGEE. Complete variable domain (other parts from reference TRBV9 and TRBJ2-1): DSGVTQTPKHLITATGQRVTLRCSPRSGDLSVYWYQQSLDQGLQFLIQYYNGEERAKGNILERFSAQQFPDLHSELNLSSLELGDSALYFCASSATGLAGALKFFGPGTRLTVL.

This chain uses TRBV10-3 with TRBJ1-5; TRBD1 aligns across 9 bases. With 0 bases clipped from V and 6 bases from J, the junction kept 3 bases outside the gene matches. Germline CDR1 is ENHRY and CDR2 is SYGVKD. The CDR3 loop spans 15 amino acids. CDR3 coding DNA: TGTGCCATCAGTGAGTCGCGGGACAGGGCTCAGCCCCAGCATTTT. As protein: CAISESRDRAQPQHF.

The chain joins TRBV10-2 to TRBJ1-1; D might be TRBD1 (5 bases). CDR1 WSHSY and CDR2 SAAADI come from the germline V gene. Trimming stripped 2 bases from V and 4 bases from J, with 8 bases between. The CDR3 runs to 13 residues. This chain's CDR3 is CASSEGGATEAFF. The DNA of the CDR3 is TGCGCCAGCAGTGAGGGCGGGGCCACTGAAGCTTTCTTT.

The chain carries TRBV27 and TRBJ1-1, with D unresolved. CDR1 MNHEY and CDR2 SMNVEV come from the germline V gene (reference sequence). The ends were cut back, 6 bases at V and 5 bases at J, with 22 bases in the middle. The CDR3 covers 16 residues. CDR3 loop: CASSALRRSWRTEAFF. CDR3 in DNA: TGTGCCAGCAGCGCCCTTCGACGCTCTTGGAGGACTGAAGCTTTCTTT.

The CDR3: CASTDTTNEKLFF. The CDR3 nucleotides read TGTGCCAGCACGGACACAACTAATGAAAAACTGTTTTTT. The chain employs TRBV18 and TRBJ1-4; maybe TRBD1 (5 bases). This CDR3 spans 13 amino acids. Germline V CDR1 and CDR2: KGHSH, LQKENI. Trimming removed 8 bases at V and 0 bases at J, with 7 bases between.

Details on this clone: This sample includes further DNA sequences coding for the same CDR3. This chain connects TRBV11-3 to TRBJ2-5, with D possibly TRBD2 on 6 matching bases. The CDR3 extends over 13 amino acids. The V gene's germline CDR1 is SGHNT and CDR2 YENEEA. V dropped 1 base and J dropped 3 bases, with 6 bases sitting between them. The CDR3 protein is CASSLGGKETQYF. CDR3 sequence (DNA): TGTGCCAGCAGCTTAGGCGGGAAAGAGACCCAGTACTTC.

This chain links TRBV2 with TRBJ2-1, with 12 positions matching TRBD2. Germline CDR1 SNHLY, CDR2 FYNNEI. CDR3 length equals 14 residues. V trimming: 5 bases; J trimming: 9 bases; junction bases outside the gene matches: 5. CDR3 residues: CASSRTSGAAEQFF. The CDR3, as DNA: TGTGCCAGCAGTCGGACTAGCGGGGCTGCTGAGCAGTTCTTC.